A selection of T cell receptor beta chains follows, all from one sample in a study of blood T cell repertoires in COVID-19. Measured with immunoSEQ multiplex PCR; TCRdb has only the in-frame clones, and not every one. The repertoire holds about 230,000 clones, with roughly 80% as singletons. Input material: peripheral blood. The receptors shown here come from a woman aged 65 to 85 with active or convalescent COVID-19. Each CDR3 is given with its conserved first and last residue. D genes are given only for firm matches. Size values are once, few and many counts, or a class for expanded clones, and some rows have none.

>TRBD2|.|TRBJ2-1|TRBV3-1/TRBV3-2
CASSQDRLAVNEQFF
TGTGCCAGCAGCCAAGATAGGCTAGCGGTAAATGAGCAGTTCTTC
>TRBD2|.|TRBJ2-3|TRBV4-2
CASSQATRAGVIDTQYF
TGTGCCAGCAGCCAAGCAACCCGGGCGGGAGTTATAGATACGCAGTATTTT
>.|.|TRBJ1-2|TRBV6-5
CASTPANYGYTF
TGTGCCAGCACCCCAGCTAACTATGGCTACACCTTC
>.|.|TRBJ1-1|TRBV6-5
CASKTDMTEAFF
TGTGCCAGCAAAACAGACATGACTGAAGCTTTCTTT
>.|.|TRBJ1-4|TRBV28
CASSLGGDREKLFF
TGTGCCAGCAGTTTAGGAGGGGATAGGGAAAAACTGTTTTTT
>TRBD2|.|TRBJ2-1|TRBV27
CASSSEGLAGVSRQLF
TGTGCCAGCAGTTCTGAGGGGCTAGCGGGAGTTAGCAGGCAACTCTTC
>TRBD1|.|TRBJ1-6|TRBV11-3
CASSLAGQGNSPLHF
TGTGCCAGCAGCTTAGCGGGACAGGGTAATTCACCCCTCCACTTT
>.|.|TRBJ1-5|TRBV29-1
CSAQGDSNQPQHF
TGCAGCGCACAGGGAGATAGCAATCAGCCCCAGCATTTT
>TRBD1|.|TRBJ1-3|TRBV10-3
CAIRDRPPGSGNTIYF
TGTGCCATCAGGGACAGGCCTCCGGGCTCTGGAAACACCATATATTTT
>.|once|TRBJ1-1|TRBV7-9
CASSLNAVNTEAFF
TGTGCCAGCAGCTTAAATGCGGTGAACACTGAAGCTTTCTTT
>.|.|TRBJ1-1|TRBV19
CASSRGREWSTEAFF
TGTGCCAGTAGTCGTGGCCGGGAGTGGTCCACTGAAGCTTTCTTT